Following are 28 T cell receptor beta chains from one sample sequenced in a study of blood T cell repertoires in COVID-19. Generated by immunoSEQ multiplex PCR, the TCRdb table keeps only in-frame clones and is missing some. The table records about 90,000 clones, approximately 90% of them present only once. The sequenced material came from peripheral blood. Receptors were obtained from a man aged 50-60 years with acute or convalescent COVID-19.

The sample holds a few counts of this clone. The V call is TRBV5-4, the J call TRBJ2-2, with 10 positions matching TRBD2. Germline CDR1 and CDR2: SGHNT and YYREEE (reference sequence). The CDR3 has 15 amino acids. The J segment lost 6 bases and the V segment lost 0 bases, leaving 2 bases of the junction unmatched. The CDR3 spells CASSLVLAGAGELFF. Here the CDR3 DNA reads TGTGCCAGCAGCTTGGTTCTAGCGGGGGCCGGGGAGCTGTTTTTT.

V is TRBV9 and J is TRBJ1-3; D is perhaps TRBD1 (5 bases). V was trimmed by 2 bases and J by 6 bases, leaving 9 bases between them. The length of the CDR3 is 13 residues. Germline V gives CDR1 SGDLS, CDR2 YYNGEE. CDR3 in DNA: TGTGCCAGCAGCGTTCAGGGCGAAAACACCATATATTTT. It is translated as CASSVQGENTIYF. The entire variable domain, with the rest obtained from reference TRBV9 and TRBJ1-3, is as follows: DSGVTQTPKHLITATGQRVTLRCSPRSGDLSVYWYQQSLDQGLQFLIQYYNGEERAKGNILERFSAQQFPDLHSELNLSSLELGDSALYFCASSVQGENTIYFGEGSWLTVV.

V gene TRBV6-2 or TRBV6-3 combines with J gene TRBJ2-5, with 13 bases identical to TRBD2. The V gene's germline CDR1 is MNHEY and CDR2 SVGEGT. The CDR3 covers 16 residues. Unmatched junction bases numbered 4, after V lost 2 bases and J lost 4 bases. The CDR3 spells CASSYTSGRAGETQYF. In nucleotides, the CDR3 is TGTGCCAGCAGTTACACTAGCGGGAGGGCCGGAGAGACCCAGTACTTC.

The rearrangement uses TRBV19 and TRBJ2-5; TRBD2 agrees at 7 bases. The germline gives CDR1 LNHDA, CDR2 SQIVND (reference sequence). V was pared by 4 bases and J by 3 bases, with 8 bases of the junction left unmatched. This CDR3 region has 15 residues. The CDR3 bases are TGTGCCAGTAGTACCGGTCGGGGGGATGAAGAGACCCAGTACTTC. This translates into CASSTGRGDEETQYF. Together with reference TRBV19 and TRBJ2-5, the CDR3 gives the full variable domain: DGGITQSPKYLFRKEGQNVTLSCEQNLNHDAMYWYRQDPGQGLRLIYYSQIVNDFQKGDIAEGYSVSREKKESFPLTVTSAQKNPTAFYLCASSTGRGDEETQYFGPGTRLLVL.

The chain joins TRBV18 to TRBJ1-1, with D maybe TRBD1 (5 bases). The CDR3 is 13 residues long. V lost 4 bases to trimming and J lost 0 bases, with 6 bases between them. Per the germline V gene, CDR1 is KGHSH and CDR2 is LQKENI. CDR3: CASSLQVNTEAFF. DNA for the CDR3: TGTGCCAGCTCACTACAGGTGAACACTGAAGCTTTCTTT.

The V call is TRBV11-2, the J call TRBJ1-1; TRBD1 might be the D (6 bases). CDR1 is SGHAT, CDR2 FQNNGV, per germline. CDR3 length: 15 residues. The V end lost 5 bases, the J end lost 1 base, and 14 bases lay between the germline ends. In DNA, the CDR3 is TGTGCCAGCAGCCTACAGGGCGCCGCGAACACTGAAGCTTTCTTT. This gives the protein CASSLQGAANTEAFF.

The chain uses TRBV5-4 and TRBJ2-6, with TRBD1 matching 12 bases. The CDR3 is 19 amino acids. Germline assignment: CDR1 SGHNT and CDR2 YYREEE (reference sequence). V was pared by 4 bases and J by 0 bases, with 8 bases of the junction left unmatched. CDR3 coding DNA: TGTGCCAGCAGCCCTGTTCCGGGACAGGGGGCCTCTGGGGCCAACGTCCTGACTTTC. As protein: CASSPVPGQGASGANVLTF.

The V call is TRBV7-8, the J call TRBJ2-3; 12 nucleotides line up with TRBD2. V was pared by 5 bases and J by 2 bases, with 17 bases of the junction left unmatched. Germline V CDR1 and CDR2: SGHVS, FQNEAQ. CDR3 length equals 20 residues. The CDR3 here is CASSPRRRGLAGGITDTQYF. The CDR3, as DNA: TGTGCCAGCAGCCCCCGACGGAGGGGACTAGCGGGCGGGATCACAGATACGCAGTATTTT.

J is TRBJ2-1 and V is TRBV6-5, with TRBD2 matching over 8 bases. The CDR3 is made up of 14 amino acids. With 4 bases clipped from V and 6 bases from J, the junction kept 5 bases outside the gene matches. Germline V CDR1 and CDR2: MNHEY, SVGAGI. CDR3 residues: CASSSTGTSNEQFF. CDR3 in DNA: TGTGCCAGCAGTTCCACCGGGACTAGCAATGAGCAGTTCTTC.

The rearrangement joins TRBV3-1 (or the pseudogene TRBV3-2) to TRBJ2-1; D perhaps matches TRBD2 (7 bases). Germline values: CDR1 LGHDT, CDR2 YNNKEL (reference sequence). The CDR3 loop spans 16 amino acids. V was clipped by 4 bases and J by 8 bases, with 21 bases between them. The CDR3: CASSPHDWGRGDEQFF. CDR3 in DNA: TGTGCCAGCAGCCCCCACGACTGGGGGAGGGGGGATGAGCAGTTCTTC.

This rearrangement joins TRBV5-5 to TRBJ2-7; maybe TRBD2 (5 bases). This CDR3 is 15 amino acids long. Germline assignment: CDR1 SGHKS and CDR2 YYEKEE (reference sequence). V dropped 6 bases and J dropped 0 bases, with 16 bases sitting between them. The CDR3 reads CASTAGEGSSYEQYF. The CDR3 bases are TGTGCCAGCACCGCGGGTGAAGGCAGCTCCTACGAGCAGTACTTC.

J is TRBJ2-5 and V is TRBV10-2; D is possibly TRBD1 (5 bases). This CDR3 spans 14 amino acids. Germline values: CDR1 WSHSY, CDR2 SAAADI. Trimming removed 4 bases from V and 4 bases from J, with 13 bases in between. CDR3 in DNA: TGCGCCAGCAGTGTTTTAGGGGTGGGAGAGACCCAGTACTTC. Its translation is CASSVLGVGETQYF.

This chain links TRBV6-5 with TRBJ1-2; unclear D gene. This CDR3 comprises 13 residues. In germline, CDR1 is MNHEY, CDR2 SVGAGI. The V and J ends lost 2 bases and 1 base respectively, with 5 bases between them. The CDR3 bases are TGTGCCAGCAGTTACGTGAGTAACTATGGCTACACCTTC. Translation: CASSYVSNYGYTF.

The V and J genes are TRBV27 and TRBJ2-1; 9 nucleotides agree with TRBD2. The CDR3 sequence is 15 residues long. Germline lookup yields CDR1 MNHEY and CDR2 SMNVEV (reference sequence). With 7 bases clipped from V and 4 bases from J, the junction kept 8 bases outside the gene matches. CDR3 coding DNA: TGTGCCAGCATCGGCGGGAGGGCCTCTTACAATGAGCAGTTCTTC. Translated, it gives CASIGGRASYNEQFF.

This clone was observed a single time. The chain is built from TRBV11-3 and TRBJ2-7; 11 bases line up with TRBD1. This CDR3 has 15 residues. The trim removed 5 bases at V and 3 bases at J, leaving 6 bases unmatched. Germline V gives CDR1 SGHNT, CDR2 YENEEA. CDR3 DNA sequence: TGTGCCAGCAGCCTAGGGACAGGGGGTTTCTACGAGCAGTACTTC. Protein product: CASSLGTGGFYEQYF.

The CDR3 nucleotides are TGTGCCAGCTCACCCTACCTCCCTAGCTTGAATGAGCAGTTCTTC. Translating gives CASSPYLPSLNEQFF. V usage is TRBV18 and J usage is TRBJ2-1; perhaps TRBD2 as D (5 bases). Germline values: CDR1 KGHSH, CDR2 LQKENI. The CDR3 runs 15 residues. V lost 3 bases to trimming and J lost 7 bases, with 16 bases between them.

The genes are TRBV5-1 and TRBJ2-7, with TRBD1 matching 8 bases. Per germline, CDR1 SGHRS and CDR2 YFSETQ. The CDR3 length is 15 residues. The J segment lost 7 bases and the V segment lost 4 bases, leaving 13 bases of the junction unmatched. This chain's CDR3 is CASSPAGTGSTEQYF. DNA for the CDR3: TGCGCCAGCAGCCCCGCCGGGACAGGTTCTACAGAGCAGTACTTC.

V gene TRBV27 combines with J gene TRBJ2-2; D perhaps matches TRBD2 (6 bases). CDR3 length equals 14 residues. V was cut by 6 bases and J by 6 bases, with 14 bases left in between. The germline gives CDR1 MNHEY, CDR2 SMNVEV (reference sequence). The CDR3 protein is CASRGRDRAGELFF. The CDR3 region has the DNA TGTGCCAGCAGAGGGCGGGACCGCGCCGGGGAGCTGTTTTTT.

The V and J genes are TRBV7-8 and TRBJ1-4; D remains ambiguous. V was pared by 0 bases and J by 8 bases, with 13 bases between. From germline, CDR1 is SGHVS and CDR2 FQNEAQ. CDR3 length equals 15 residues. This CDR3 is CASSLAMGSGEKLFF. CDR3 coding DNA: TGTGCCAGCAGCTTAGCAATGGGGAGTGGCGAAAAACTGTTTTTT.

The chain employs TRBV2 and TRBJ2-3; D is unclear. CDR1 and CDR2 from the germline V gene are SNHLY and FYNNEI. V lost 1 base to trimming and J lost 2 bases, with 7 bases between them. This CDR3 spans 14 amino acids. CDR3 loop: CASSEVRATDTQYF. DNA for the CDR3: TGTGCCAGCAGTGAAGTAAGAGCCACAGATACGCAGTATTTT.

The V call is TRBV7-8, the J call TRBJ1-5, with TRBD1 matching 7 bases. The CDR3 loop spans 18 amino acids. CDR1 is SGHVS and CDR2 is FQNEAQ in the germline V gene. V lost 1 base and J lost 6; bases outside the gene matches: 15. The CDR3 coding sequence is TGTGCCAGCAGCTTAGGAGGAGACAGGGTGGGGTTAGGTCAGCCCCAGCATTTT. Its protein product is CASSLGGDRVGLGQPQHF.

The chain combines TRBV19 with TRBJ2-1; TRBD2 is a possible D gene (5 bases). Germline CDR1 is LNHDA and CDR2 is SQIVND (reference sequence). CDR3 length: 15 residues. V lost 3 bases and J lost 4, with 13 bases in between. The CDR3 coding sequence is TGTGCCAGTAGTATGGACTCTCCTCCGTACAATGAGCAGTTCTTC. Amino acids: CASSMDSPPYNEQFF. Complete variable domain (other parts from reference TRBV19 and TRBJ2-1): DGGITQSPKYLFRKEGQNVTLSCEQNLNHDAMYWYRQDPGQGLRLIYYSQIVNDFQKGDIAEGYSVSREKKESFPLTVTSAQKNPTAFYLCASSMDSPPYNEQFFGPGTRLTVL.

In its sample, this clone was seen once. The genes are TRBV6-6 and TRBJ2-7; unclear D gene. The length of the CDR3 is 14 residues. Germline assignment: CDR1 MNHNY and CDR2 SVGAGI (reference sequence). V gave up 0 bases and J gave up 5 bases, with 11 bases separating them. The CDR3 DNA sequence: TGTGCCAGCAGTTACTCCCTTACCTCGGACGAGCAGTACTTC. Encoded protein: CASSYSLTSDEQYF.

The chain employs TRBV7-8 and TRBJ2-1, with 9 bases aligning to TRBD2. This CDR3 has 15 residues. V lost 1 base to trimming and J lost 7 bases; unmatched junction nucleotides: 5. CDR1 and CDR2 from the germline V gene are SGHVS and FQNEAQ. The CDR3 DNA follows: TGTGCCAGCAGCTTAGGTCTAGCGGGGATAAATGAGCAGTTCTTC. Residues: CASSLGLAGINEQFF.

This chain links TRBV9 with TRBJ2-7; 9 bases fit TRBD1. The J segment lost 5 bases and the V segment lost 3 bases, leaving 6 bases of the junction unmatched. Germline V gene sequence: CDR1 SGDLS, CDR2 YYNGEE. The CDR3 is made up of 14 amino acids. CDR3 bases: TGTGCCAGCAGCGCCTCGGACAGGGGCCACGAGCAGTACTTC. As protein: CASSASDRGHEQYF. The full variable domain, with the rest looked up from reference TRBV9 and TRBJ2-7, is DSGVTQTPKHLITATGQRVTLRCSPRSGDLSVYWYQQSLDQGLQFLIQYYNGEERAKGNILERFSAQQFPDLHSELNLSSLELGDSALYFCASSASDRGHEQYFGPGTRLTVT.

This CDR3 is CASSLEGRVTDTQYF. In nucleotides, the CDR3 is TGCGCCAGCAGCTTGGAGGGGAGGGTCACAGATACGCAGTATTTT. The chain employs TRBV5-1 and TRBJ2-3; 7 bases fit TRBD2. Looked up from germline, CDR1 is SGHRS and CDR2 is YFSETQ. CDR3 length equals 15 residues. The J segment lost 2 bases and the V segment lost 0 bases, leaving 3 bases of the junction unmatched. The full variable domain, in which reference TRBV5-1 and TRBJ2-3 provide the parts outside the CDR3, is KAGVTQTPRYLIKTRGQQVTLSCSPISGHRSVSWYQQTPGQGLQFLFEYFSETQRNKGNFPGRFSGRQFSNSRSEMNVSTLELGDSALYLCASSLEGRVTDTQYFGPGTRLTVL.

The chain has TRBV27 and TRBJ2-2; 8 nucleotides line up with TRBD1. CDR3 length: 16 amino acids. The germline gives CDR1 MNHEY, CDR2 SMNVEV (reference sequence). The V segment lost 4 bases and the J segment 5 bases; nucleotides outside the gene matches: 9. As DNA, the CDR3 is TGTGCCAGCAGTTCCCTAACAGGGGGGAAGACCGGGGAGCTGTTTTTT. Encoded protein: CASSSLTGGKTGELFF.

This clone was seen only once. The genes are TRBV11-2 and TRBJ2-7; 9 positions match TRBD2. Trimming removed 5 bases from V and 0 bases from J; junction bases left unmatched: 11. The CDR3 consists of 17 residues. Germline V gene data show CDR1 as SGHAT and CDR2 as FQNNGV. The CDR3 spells CASSAGTSPRSSYEQYF. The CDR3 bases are TGTGCCAGCAGCGCAGGGACTAGCCCTAGGAGCTCCTACGAGCAGTACTTC.